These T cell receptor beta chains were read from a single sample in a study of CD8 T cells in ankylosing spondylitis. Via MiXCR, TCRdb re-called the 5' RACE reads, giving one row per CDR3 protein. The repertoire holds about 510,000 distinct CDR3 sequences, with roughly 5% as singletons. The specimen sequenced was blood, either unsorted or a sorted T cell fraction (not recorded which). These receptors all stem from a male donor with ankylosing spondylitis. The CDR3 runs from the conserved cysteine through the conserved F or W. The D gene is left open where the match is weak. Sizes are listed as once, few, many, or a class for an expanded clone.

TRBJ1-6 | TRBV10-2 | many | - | CASTDYKSPLHF | TGCGCCAGCACTGACTATAAATCACCCCTCCACTTT
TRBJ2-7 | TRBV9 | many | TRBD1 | CASSVDRGLYEQYF | TGTGCCAGCAGCGTAGACAGGGGCCTCTACGAGCAGTACTTC
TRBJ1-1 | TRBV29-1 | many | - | CSVSDTTDTEAFF | TGCAGCGTCTCAGACACGACCGACACTGAAGCTTTCTTT
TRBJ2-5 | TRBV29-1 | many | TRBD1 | CSFLQGAETQYF | TGCAGCTTTCTACAGGGGGCAGAGACCCAGTACTTC
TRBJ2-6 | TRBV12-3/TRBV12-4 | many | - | CASSFGGRGGANVLTF | TGTGCCAGCAGTTTTGGTGGGCGAGGTGGGGCCAACGTCCTGACTTTC
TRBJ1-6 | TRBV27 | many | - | CASSSMGRGWTAGFEPLHF | TGTGCCAGCAGTTCCATGGGTCGCGGTTGGACCGCAGGCTTTGAACCCCTCCACTTT
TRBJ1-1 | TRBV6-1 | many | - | CASVLSKGSVEAFF | TGTGCCAGTGTCTTATCCAAAGGCTCTGTTGAAGCTTTCTTT
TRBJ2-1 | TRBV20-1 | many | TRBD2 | CSAQAGVGSEQFF | TGCAGTGCTCAAGCGGGAGTGGGAAGTGAGCAGTTCTTC
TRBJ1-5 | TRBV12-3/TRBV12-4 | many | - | CASSWYGHNQPQHF | TGTGCCAGCAGTTGGTACGGACACAATCAGCCCCAGCATTTT
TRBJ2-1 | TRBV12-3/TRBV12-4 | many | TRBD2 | CASTPSGSSYNEQFF | TGTGCCAGCACCCCTAGCGGGAGCTCCTACAATGAGCAGTTCTTC
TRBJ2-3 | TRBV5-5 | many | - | CASSYRTSTDTQYF | TGTGCCAGCAGCTACAGGACTAGCACAGATACGCAGTATTTT
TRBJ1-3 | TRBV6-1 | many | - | CASSVWGYSGNTIYF | TGTGCCAGCAGTGTATGGGGGTACTCTGGAAACACCATATATTTT
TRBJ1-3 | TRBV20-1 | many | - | CSARATGRISGNTIYF | TGCAGTGCTAGAGCTACAGGCCGGATCTCTGGAAACACCATATATTTT
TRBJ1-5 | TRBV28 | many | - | CASRRGQPQHF | TGTGCCAGCAGAAGGGGTCAGCCCCAGCATTTT
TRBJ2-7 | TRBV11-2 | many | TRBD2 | CATGLANYEQYF | TGTGCCACTGGACTAGCTAACTACGAGCAGTACTTC